This T cell receptor beta chain was recorded in a study of T cell responses to AZD1222 COVID-19 vaccine. Regarding the study as a whole: It should be noted that donors were predominantly white British and more often female, and clonal diversity was possibly underestimated.

As regards this clone: Its matching antigen is unknown.

The CDR3 sequence is 15 residues long. Between the trimmed V and J ends, which lost 4 bases and 0 bases, there was a span of 11 bases. CDR1 is SGHRS and CDR2 is YFSETQ in the germline V gene. This table comes from immunoSEQ multiplex PCR, and its TCRdb copy is limited to in-frame clones, with some not included. This table holds 65,000 to 100,000 clones, 88% found once. The TCR sequence derives from an adult who received the AZD1222 COVID-19 vaccine. This specimen consisted of peripheral blood, obtained 28 days after the second AZD1222 dose. This chain connects TRBV5-1 to TRBJ2-4; D may correspond to TRBD1 or TRBD2 (5 bases each). The CDR3 bases are TGCGCCAGCAGCCAGGGAGAGCTAGCCAAAAACATTCAGTACTTC. Protein sequence: CASSQGELAKNIQYF.